This is a list of T cell receptor beta chains from one sample in a study of cytomegalovirus exposure and HLA in healthy donors. The assay was immunoSEQ multiplex PCR, and TCRdb's table has in-frame clones only and misses some. The sample lists 65,000 to 70,000 clones, 75% occurring once. Material: PBMCs. The receptors come from a woman aged 25 to 39 in good health and CMV-seropositive. Each CDR3 is given with its conserved first and last residue. D genes are given only for firm matches. The listing skips clone size in some rows; elsewhere it reads once, few, many or a size class.

J: TRBJ2-1; V: TRBV5-4; D: .; size: .; DNA: TGTGCCAGCAGCTTGGGAGGGAACGGGGCCTACAATGAGCAGTTCTTC; CDR3: CASSLGGNGAYNEQFF
J: TRBJ2-2; V: TRBV6-5; D: .; size: .; DNA: TGTGCCAGCAGTTTGGGTAGGGGCCCGAACACCGGGGAGCTGTTTTTT; CDR3: CASSLGRGPNTGELFF
J: TRBJ2-1; V: TRBV4-1; D: .; size: .; DNA: TGCGCCAGCAGCCAAGACCCAGGGAGGAATGAGCAGTTCTTC; CDR3: CASSQDPGRNEQFF
J: TRBJ2-5; V: TRBV29-1; D: .; size: .; DNA: TGCAGCGTTGACCCCCGCCGGACACAGGAGGAGACCCAGTACTTC; CDR3: CSVDPRRTQEETQYF
J: TRBJ1-3; V: TRBV6-5; D: .; size: .; DNA: TGTGCCAGCAGTTACGCGGGGGCCGGAAACACCATATATTTT; CDR3: CASSYAGAGNTIYF
J: TRBJ2-5; V: TRBV27; D: TRBD1; size: .; DNA: TGTGCCAGCAGACAGGGGGCGTCCGAGACCCAGTACTTC; CDR3: CASRQGASETQYF
J: TRBJ1-6; V: TRBV28; D: TRBD1; size: .; DNA: TGTGCCAGCGGGACAGGGGGAGGTCTGGGGAATTCACCCCTCCACTTT; CDR3: CASGTGGGLGNSPLHF
J: TRBJ2-7; V: TRBV7-7; D: .; size: .; DNA: TGTGCTAGCAGCCCCGGCCAGGGTTACGAGCAGTACTTC; CDR3: CASSPGQGYEQYF
J: TRBJ1-1; V: TRBV19; D: TRBD1; size: .; DNA: TGTGCCAGTAGTATTGATACAGGGGGCACTGAAGCTTTCTTT; CDR3: CASSIDTGGTEAFF
J: TRBJ1-5; V: TRBV7-2; D: TRBD1; size: .; DNA: TGTGCCAGCAGCCCCAGACAGGGTCGACAGCCCCAGCATTTT; CDR3: CASSPRQGRQPQHF
J: TRBJ2-7; V: TRBV28; D: TRBD1; size: .; DNA: TGTGCCAGCAGTTCCCCGGACAGGCCCTCTGGGGAGCAGTACTTC; CDR3: CASSSPDRPSGEQYF
J: TRBJ2-1; V: TRBV7-3; D: TRBD2; size: .; DNA: TGTGCCAGCAGCTCTGGGACTAGCGGGAGTGGCGAGCAGTTCTTC; CDR3: CASSSGTSGSGEQFF
J: TRBJ2-7; V: TRBV5-6; D: .; size: .; DNA: TGTGCCAGCAGCTTCAACAGGCTCTCCTACGAGCAGTACTTC; CDR3: CASSFNRLSYEQYF
J: TRBJ1-2; V: TRBV25-1; D: .; size: few; DNA: TGTGCCAGCAGTGAAAGGGGTTTAGGGTATGGCTACACCTTC; CDR3: CASSERGLGYGYTF
J: TRBJ1-1; V: TRBV29-1; D: TRBD1; size: .; DNA: TGCAGCGCCACCCCACAGGGGATTCCGTTTGTAGCTTTCTTT; CDR3: CSATPQGIPFVAFF